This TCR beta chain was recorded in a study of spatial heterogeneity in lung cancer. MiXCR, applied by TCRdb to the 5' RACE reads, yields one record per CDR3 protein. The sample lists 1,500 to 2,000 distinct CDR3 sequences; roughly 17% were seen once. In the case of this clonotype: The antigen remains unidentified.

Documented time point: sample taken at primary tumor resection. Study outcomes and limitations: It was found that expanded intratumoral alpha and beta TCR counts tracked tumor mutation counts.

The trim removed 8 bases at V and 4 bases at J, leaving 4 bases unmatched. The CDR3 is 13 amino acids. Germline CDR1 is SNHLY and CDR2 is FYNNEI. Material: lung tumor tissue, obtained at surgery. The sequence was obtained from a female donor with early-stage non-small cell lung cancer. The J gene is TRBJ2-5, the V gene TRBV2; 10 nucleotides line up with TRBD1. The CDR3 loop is CASRRDRGETQYF. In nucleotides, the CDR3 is TGTGCCAGCCGCCGGGACAGGGGAGAGACCCAGTACTTC.